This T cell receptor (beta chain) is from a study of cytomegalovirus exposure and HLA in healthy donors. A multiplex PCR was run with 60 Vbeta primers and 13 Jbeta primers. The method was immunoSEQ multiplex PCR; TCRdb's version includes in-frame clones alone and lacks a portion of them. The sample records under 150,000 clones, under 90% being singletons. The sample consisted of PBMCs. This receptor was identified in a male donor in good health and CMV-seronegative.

CDR3: CASSLTGGVRNEQFF. CDR3 DNA: TGTGCCAGCAGCTTGACTGGTGGCGTTAGGAATGAGCAGTTCTTC. V usage is TRBV9 and J usage is TRBJ2-1, with D unclear. Trimming left V 4 bases short and J 7 bases short, with 18 bases between. Germline CDR1 is SGDLS and CDR2 is YYNGEE. There are 15 residues in the CDR3.